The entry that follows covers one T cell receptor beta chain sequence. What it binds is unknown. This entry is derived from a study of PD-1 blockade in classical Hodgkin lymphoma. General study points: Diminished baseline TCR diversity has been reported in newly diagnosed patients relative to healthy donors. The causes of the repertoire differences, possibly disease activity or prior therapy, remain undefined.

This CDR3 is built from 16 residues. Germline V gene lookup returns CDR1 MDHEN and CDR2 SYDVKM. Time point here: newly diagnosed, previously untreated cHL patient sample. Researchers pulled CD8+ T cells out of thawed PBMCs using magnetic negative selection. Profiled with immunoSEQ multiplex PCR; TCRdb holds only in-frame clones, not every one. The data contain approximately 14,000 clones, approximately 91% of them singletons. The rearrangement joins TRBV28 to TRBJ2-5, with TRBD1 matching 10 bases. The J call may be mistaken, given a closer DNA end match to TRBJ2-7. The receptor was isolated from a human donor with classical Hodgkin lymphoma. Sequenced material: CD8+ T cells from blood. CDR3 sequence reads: CASSFDGTGDLYEQYF. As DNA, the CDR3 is TGTGCCAGCAGTTTCGACGGGACAGGGGACCTCTACGAGCAGTACTTC.